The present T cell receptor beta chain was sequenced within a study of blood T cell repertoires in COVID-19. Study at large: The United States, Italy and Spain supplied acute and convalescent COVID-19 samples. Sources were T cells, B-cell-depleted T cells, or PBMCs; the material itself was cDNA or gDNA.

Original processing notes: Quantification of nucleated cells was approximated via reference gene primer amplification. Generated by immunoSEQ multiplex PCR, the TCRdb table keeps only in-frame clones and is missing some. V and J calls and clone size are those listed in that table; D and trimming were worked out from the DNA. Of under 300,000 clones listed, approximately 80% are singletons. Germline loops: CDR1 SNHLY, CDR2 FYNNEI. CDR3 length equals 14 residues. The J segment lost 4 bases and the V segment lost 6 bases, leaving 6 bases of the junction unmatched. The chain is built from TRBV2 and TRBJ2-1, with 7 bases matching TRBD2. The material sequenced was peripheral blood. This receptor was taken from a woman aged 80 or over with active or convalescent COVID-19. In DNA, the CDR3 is TGTGCCAGCAGGTCCGGGACTAAATACAATGAGCAGTTCTTC. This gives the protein CASRSGTKYNEQFF.